This T cell receptor beta chain was retrieved from a study of cytomegalovirus exposure and HLA in healthy donors. Study in general: Roughly 80 million unique TCRs from HLA-typed donors made up an early data release.

Use of 60 Vbeta and 13 Jbeta primers characterized the PCR. Produced via immunoSEQ multiplex PCR; TCRdb's table is partial and in-frame only. The table includes about 150,000 clones, approximately 72% detected once. Findings and limits, study-wide: HLA alleles showed associations with 15,000 to 20,000 TCR beta sequences in a later analysis, at a 0.05 false discovery rate.

Trimming pared 7 bases from V and 0 bases from J, leaving 12 bases between. The CDR3 extends over 15 amino acids. Germline CDR1 SGHAT, CDR2 FQDESV (reference sequence). Regarding this clone: Its antigen is not identified.

The J gene is TRBJ2-2, the V gene TRBV11-1; D is unresolved. The clonotype was recovered from a woman in her fifties or sixties in good health and CMV-seronegative. Sample: PBMCs. The CDR3 sequence: CASTPGRANTGELFF. In nucleotides, the CDR3 is TGTGCCAGCACCCCCGGCCGGGCGAACACCGGGGAGCTGTTTTTT.